The present T cell receptor beta chain was sequenced within a study of prognosis after radiotherapy for stage I lung cancer. The sample holds many counts of this clonotype. Researchers used two-round multiplex PCR to amplify TCR beta CDR3 starting from genomic DNA. Initially, in first-round PCR, primers specific to each TRBV and TRBJ gene were used. TCRdb re-called the multiplex PCR reads through MiXCR, storing one row per CDR3 protein. This table holds more than 11,000 distinct CDR3 sequences, 31% found once. Per germline, CDR1 SGHRS and CDR2 YFSETQ. This CDR3 comprises 15 residues. V dropped 5 bases and J dropped 5 bases, with 20 bases sitting between them.

The chain employs TRBV5-1 and TRBJ2-7; D possibly uses TRBD1 or TRBD2 (5 bases each). The receptor's source is a donor aged 50 or older with non-small cell lung cancer. The material sequenced was PBMCs, taken before or after stereotactic body radiation therapy (not recorded which). The DNA of the CDR3 is TGCGCCAGCAGTTTAGACGGGACCCCGTCGAACGAGCAGTACTTC. Its translation: CASSLDGTPSNEQYF.